The rows below give T cell receptor beta chains drawn from one sample of a study of early T cells in non-severe SARS-CoV-2 infection. TCRdb reprocessed the 5' RACE reads via MiXCR and lists one record per CDR3 protein. The data show about 22,000 distinct CDR3 sequences, with approximately 5% seen just once and about 8% held by the top ten. Sequenced material: whole blood. The receptors were sampled from an adult who was a healthcare worker with PCR-confirmed SARS-CoV-2 infection or an uninfected control (not recorded which). CDR3s include the opening cysteine and the closing phenylalanine or tryptophan. A D gene is named only where the DNA matches it firmly. Only some rows state a clone size, as once, few, many or a class for expanded clones.

D gene	clone size	V gene	J gene	CDR3 DNA	CDR3 protein
NA	many	TRBV20-1	TRBJ1-3	TGCAGTGCTAGTTACTTCGGCAGGCTCTCTGGAAACACCATATATTTT	CSASYFGRLSGNTIYF
NA	few	TRBV5-1	TRBJ2-2	TGCGCCAGCAGCTTGCAGGCTGGTGAGGGCGGGGAGCTGTTTTTT	CASSLQAGEGGELFF
NA	many	TRBV12-3/TRBV12-4	TRBJ1-2	TGTGCCAGCAGTTTACAGGGATACTATGGCTACACCTTC	CASSLQGYYGYTF
NA	many	TRBV12-3/TRBV12-4	TRBJ1-2	TGTGCCAGCAGTTTCAACTACTATGGCTACACCTTC	CASSFNYYGYTF
NA	many	TRBV4-2	TRBJ1-1	TGTGCCAGCAGCCAAGAAGGAGGGCAGGCAGAAGCTTTCTTT	CASSQEGGQAEAFF
NA	many	TRBV12-3/TRBV12-4	TRBJ1-6	TGTGCCAGCAGTTCCGGGTCGGGGTATAATTCACCCCTCCACTTT	CASSSGSGYNSPLHF
NA	many	TRBV5-1	TRBJ2-3	TGCGCCAGCAGCTTTGGCGGGACAGACACAGATACGCAGTATTTT	CASSFGGTDTDTQYF
TRBD2	NA	TRBV7-9	TRBJ2-1	TGTGCCAGCAGCTTAGTGGCTAGCGGGGGGGCTGAGCAGTTCTTC	CASSLVASGGAEQFF
TRBD1	many	TRBV27	TRBJ1-2	TGTGCCAGCAGTGACGGGACAGGGGGCATTGGTGGCTACACCTTC	CASSDGTGGIGGYTF
NA	many	TRBV28	TRBJ2-3	TGTGCCAGCAGTTTAGGGCCCCTCACAGATACGCAGTATTTT	CASSLGPLTDTQYF
NA	many	TRBV7-6	TRBJ2-1	TGTGCCAGCAGCTTAATCAGCTCAGACAGGTACAATGAGCAGTTCTTC	CASSLISSDRYNEQFF
NA	many	TRBV7-9	TRBJ2-3	TGTGCCAGCAGCCCCTCTAATGGGGGACCTAGCACAGATACGCAGTATTTT	CASSPSNGGPSTDTQYF
NA	NA	TRBV12-3/TRBV12-4	TRBJ2-1	TGTGCCAGCAGTTCCCCATCTGGAGACTACCCGAAGTATGGGCAGTTCTTC	CASSSPSGDYPKYGQFF
TRBD2	NA	TRBV6-6	TRBJ2-1	TGTGCCAGCAGTTACAACCCTAGCGGGGGGAGAAGCGAGCAGTTCTTC	CASSYNPSGGRSEQFF
NA	medium-sized	TRBV7-9	TRBJ1-2	TGTGCCAGCAGCTTTTATGATGGCTACACCTTC	CASSFYDGYTF